This is a list of T cell receptor beta chains from one sample in a study of blood T cell repertoires in COVID-19. TCRdb's copy holds only in-frame clones and misses some; the assay was immunoSEQ multiplex PCR. The table shows about 370,000 clones, with about 89% occurring only once. The source material was peripheral blood. The source is a woman under 40 with COVID-19, enrolled during active disease. CDR3s include the opening cysteine and the closing phenylalanine or tryptophan.

>TRBJ1-5|TRBV28
CASVADSSNQPQHF
>TRBJ1-1|TRBV6-2/TRBV6-3
CASSTRSTEAFF
>TRBJ1-5|TRBV13
CASSLRGNRGNQPQHF
>TRBJ2-2|TRBV5-1
CASSFTSGGNTGELFF
>TRBJ1-1|TRBV3-1/TRBV3-2
CASSRSREGNTEAFF
>TRBJ1-3|TRBV2
CASSKTGGSGNTIYF
>TRBJ1-5|TRBV18
CASSTRRDRVVQPQHF
>TRBJ1-1|TRBV5-4
CASSPGQGGRTTEAFF
>TRBJ1-2|TRBV5-1
CASSLRQEGYGYTF
>TRBJ1-2|TRBV10-3
CATEGQGRGYTF
>TRBJ2-3|TRBV5-4
CASSFLADSTDTQYF
>TRBJ1-1|TRBV19
CASSMGDISMPGAFF
>TRBJ2-5|TRBV6-2/TRBV6-3
CASSYSFGGETQYF
>TRBJ1-2|TRBV20-1
CSASRQGGYTF
>TRBJ2-2|TRBV6-2/TRBV6-3
CASSYAMGGTGELFF
>TRBJ2-1|TRBV2
CASSGDGNYNEQFF
>TRBJ2-7|TRBV25-1
CASGRDDYEQYF
>TRBJ1-1|TRBV5-1
CASSQGDRGTEAFF
>TRBJ1-2|TRBV5-1
CASSLDPRNYGYTF
>TRBJ2-7|TRBV7-2
CASSIGGSPGREQYF
>TRBJ2-1|TRBV25-1
CASSDGTSGFYNEQFF
>TRBJ2-5|TRBV28
CASSLGTSGRETQYF